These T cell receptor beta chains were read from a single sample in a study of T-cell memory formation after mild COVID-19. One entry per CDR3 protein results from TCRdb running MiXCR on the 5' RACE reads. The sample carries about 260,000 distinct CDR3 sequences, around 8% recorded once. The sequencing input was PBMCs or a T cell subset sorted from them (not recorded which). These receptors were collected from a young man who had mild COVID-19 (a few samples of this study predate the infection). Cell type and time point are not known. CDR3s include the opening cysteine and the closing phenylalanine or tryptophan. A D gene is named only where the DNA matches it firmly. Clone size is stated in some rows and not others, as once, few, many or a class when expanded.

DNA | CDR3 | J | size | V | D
TGTGCCAGCAGCTCCGCCGGGACAGGTCATTATGGCTACACCTTC | CASSSAGTGHYGYTF | TRBJ1-2 | - | TRBV7-8 | TRBD1
TGCGCCAGCAGCCTGCAACGGGGGCCGGGGGCGCGAGAGCAGTACTTC | CASSLQRGPGAREQYF | TRBJ2-7 | many | TRBV5-1 | -
TGTGCCACCAGCCTTGGAACACAGGGTCAGGTTGAGACCCAGTACTTC | CATSLGTQGQVETQYF | TRBJ2-5 | - | TRBV24-1 | -
TGTGCCAGCAGCCTAAGGACAGGGAGTGGGACAGATACGCAGTATTTT | CASSLRTGSGTDTQYF | TRBJ2-3 | - | TRBV7-2 | TRBD1
TGTGCCAGCAGCCCAGGGGACAGGGAGACCCAGTACTTC | CASSPGDRETQYF | TRBJ2-5 | many | TRBV7-2 | TRBD1
TGTGCCAGCTCAGAAGGGGAGAATCAGCCCCAGCATTTT | CASSEGENQPQHF | TRBJ1-5 | few | TRBV18 | -
TGTGCCATCAGGCCGGGACAGGGTAGCAATGAGCAGTTCTTC | CAIRPGQGSNEQFF | TRBJ2-1 | many | TRBV10-3 | TRBD1
TGTGCCAGCACCGCACAGGGAAGCAATGAGCAGTTCTTC | CASTAQGSNEQFF | TRBJ2-1 | many | TRBV9 | -
TGTGCCAGCAGCTCCCTAACAGGGGGCATCTCACCCCTCCACTTT | CASSSLTGGISPLHF | TRBJ1-6 | few | TRBV7-2 | TRBD1
TGTGCCAGCAGTGGGTACTTACCCGATACGCAGTATTTT | CASSGYLPDTQYF | TRBJ2-3 | - | TRBV6-1 | -
TGCAGTGCTCTAGCGGGGGCCGGATACGAGCAGTACTTC | CSALAGAGYEQYF | TRBJ2-7 | - | TRBV20-1 | TRBD2
TGTGCCAGCTCCCTAACGCGGCACCTCAATCAGCCCCAGCATTTT | CASSLTRHLNQPQHF | TRBJ1-5 | few | TRBV3-1 | -
TGTGCCAGCAGCCCATTTGGACACGCAAACACCGGGGAGCTGTTTTTT | CASSPFGHANTGELFF | TRBJ2-2 | many | TRBV7-2 | -
TGCAGCGTTGAATTATTTTCACCCTACGAGCAGTACTTC | CSVELFSPYEQYF | TRBJ2-7 | - | TRBV29-1 | -
TGTGCCAGCAGCTTCCGGGACAGTCCAAATTCACCCCTCCACTTT | CASSFRDSPNSPLHF | TRBJ1-6 | few | TRBV7-2 | TRBD1
TGCAGTGCGGGCCCCGGACAGGGAATGACAGATACGCAGTATTTT | CSAGPGQGMTDTQYF | TRBJ2-3 | few | TRBV20-1 | TRBD1
TGTGCCAGCAGCAAAGTGGGCTCTAGCAAGTTCTTC | CASSKVGSSKFF | TRBJ2-1 | few | TRBV21-1 | -
TGTGCCAGCAGCAGTTTAGCGGTGGGGAACACCGGGGAGCTGTTTTTT | CASSSLAVGNTGELFF | TRBJ2-2 | few | TRBV11-3 | -
TGCGCCAGCAGCTTGGCCCAGCGGGGGGGCCAACGAGAGACCCAGTACTTC | CASSLAQRGGQRETQYF | TRBJ2-5 | - | TRBV5-1 | TRBD2
TGTGCCAGCAGCCTCCGCGATTTAGCGGGGGGGCTAATCGGGGAGCTGTTTTTT | CASSLRDLAGGLIGELFF | TRBJ2-2 | few | TRBV7-2 | TRBD2
TGTGCCAGTAGGGACAGGGAAACGGAGCAGTTCTTC | CASRDRETEQFF | TRBJ2-1 | few | TRBV19 | TRBD1
TGTGCCACCAGTGATTGGAAGCCCCACGTGGATTTT | CATSDWKPHVDF | TRBJ2-3 | few | TRBV24-1 | -
TGTGCCAGCAGCTTAACCAGGGCTGGCTACACCTTC | CASSLTRAGYTF | TRBJ1-2 | few | TRBV7-2 | -
TGTGCCAGCAGTTCGGCTCAGGCGGCGCACAATGAGCAGTTCTTC | CASSSAQAAHNEQFF | TRBJ2-1 | few | TRBV6-5 | -
TGTGCCAGCAGCCTGGATGGACAGGAATGGAGTACCGGGGAGCTGTTTTTT | CASSLDGQEWSTGELFF | TRBJ2-2 | few | TRBV5-5 | TRBD1
TGTGCCAGCATCAGCACAGATACGCAGTATTTT | CASISTDTQYF | TRBJ2-3 | - | TRBV6-2/TRBV6-3 | -
TGTGCCAGCAGTCCCCGGGACAGGGCTAAGAAGCAGTACTTC | CASSPRDRAKKQYF | TRBJ2-7 | many | TRBV12-3/TRBV12-4 | TRBD1
TGTGCCAGTAGTATGGTTGTGCGCTCCTACGAGCAGTACTTC | CASSMVVRSYEQYF | TRBJ2-7 | - | TRBV19 | -
TGCAGTGCTAGAGAAGGCTCGAGAATCAAGTATAGCAATCAGCCCCAGCATTTT | CSAREGSRIKYSNQPQHF | TRBJ1-5 | few | TRBV20-1 | -
TGTGCCATCAGACCCAGGGAGCGGGGGTCCTACAATGAGCAGTTCTTC | CAIRPRERGSYNEQFF | TRBJ2-1 | - | TRBV10-3 | TRBD2
TGTGCCAGCAGCCGCTCCAGGGACTACACTGAAGCTTTCTTT | CASSRSRDYTEAFF | TRBJ1-1 | - | TRBV11-1 | -
TGTGCCAGCAGCGATCAGGGGTTGGATACGCAGTATTTT | CASSDQGLDTQYF | TRBJ2-3 | - | TRBV9 | -
TGTGCCAGCAGCCGGACCGTAGTCTCTGAAGCTTTCTTT | CASSRTVVSEAFF | TRBJ1-1 | few | TRBV7-3 | -
TGTGCCACCCGCGGGGGCCTGGCAACAGATACGCAGTATTTT | CATRGGLATDTQYF | TRBJ2-3 | many | TRBV24-1 | -
TGTGCCAGCAGCTTCCCCACAGCTGGAAACACCATATATTTT | CASSFPTAGNTIYF | TRBJ1-3 | - | TRBV7-2 | -
TGTGCCAGCAGTTACTCGACCGGGACAGGGGCAGGATATGGCTACACCTTC | CASSYSTGTGAGYGYTF | TRBJ1-2 | few | TRBV6-2/TRBV6-3 | TRBD1
TGTGCCAGCAGCTTATTTTTTGGGGCGACTGAAAAACTGTTTTTT | CASSLFFGATEKLFF | TRBJ1-4 | - | TRBV7-9 | -
TGTGCCACCAGTGATACAGGACGGGGCGACACAGATACGCAGTATTTT | CATSDTGRGDTDTQYF | TRBJ2-3 | few | TRBV24-1 | -
TGTGCCAGCTCACCTAGCACAGGGGACACAGATACGCAGTATTTT | CASSPSTGDTDTQYF | TRBJ2-3 | few | TRBV18 | TRBD1
TGTGCCAGCAGTTTAGGTGAAGGATTGGAGGCAGAGACCCAGTACTTC | CASSLGEGLEAETQYF | TRBJ2-5 | many | TRBV12-3/TRBV12-4 | -
TGTGCTAGTGGTTTGGAGACCACAGGGGGATCTAACTATGGCTACACCTTC | CASGLETTGGSNYGYTF | TRBJ1-2 | - | TRBV12-5 | TRBD1
TGTGCCAGCAGTGAGCTGGGGGCAAGAGGCACCGGGGAGCTGTTTTTT | CASSELGARGTGELFF | TRBJ2-2 | few | TRBV25-1 | -
TGCGCCAGCAGCTTCCGGGACAGGACCTACAATGAGCAGTTCTTC | CASSFRDRTYNEQFF | TRBJ2-1 | - | TRBV5-1 | TRBD1
TGTGCCAGCAGCCAAGATGGGCCTAGCGGATTCACTAATACGCAGTATTTT | CASSQDGPSGFTNTQYF | TRBJ2-3 | few | TRBV4-2 | TRBD2
TGTGCCATTGGCCAGGGATATACCGGGGCCAACGTCCTGACTTTC | CAIGQGYTGANVLTF | TRBJ2-6 | many | TRBV6-5 | -
TGTGCCAGCAGCTTAGAGGGGAGGGTCAACACTGAAGCTTTCTTT | CASSLEGRVNTEAFF | TRBJ1-1 | many | TRBV7-9 | -
TGCGCCAGCCAATTGGGTGGGGCCAACGTCCTGACTTTC | CASQLGGANVLTF | TRBJ2-6 | - | TRBV5-1 | -
TGTGCCAGCAGCCCTCTGCGACAGGGCTACAATGAGCAGTTCTTC | CASSPLRQGYNEQFF | TRBJ2-1 | - | TRBV7-2 | TRBD1
TGCAGTGGAACGTCGGGGAGCACTGAAGCTTTCTTT | CSGTSGSTEAFF | TRBJ1-1 | - | TRBV20-1 | -